Below are 30 T cell receptor beta chains sequenced from a single sample in a study of T-cell reconstitution after alpha-beta-depleted transplantation in children. A library of TCRbeta sequences, prepared with unique molecular identifiers, was generated. MiXCR, run by TCRdb on the PCR reads, gives a single entry per CDR3 protein. The data show about 540,000 distinct CDR3 sequences, around 17% seen once. Sequenced here: PBMCs from the stem cell graft donor, sampled from the stem cell graft. Receptor source: a human donor who donated a stem cell graft to a child with acute lymphoblastic leukemia.

This clonotype was found once. The chain is built from TRBV7-3 and TRBJ2-6; D not resolved. Trimming took 1 base from V and 2 from J, leaving 6 bases between them. CDR3 length: 15 residues. The germline gives CDR1 SGHTA, CDR2 FQGTGA. The CDR3 here is CASSLMAAGANVLTF. The CDR3 nucleotides read TGTGCCAGCAGCTTAATGGCAGCTGGGGCCAACGTCCTGACTTTC.

This chain uses TRBV12-3 or TRBV12-4 with TRBJ2-6, with D maybe TRBD1 (7 bases). The CDR3 loop spans 16 amino acids. V lost 3 bases to trimming and J lost 3 bases, with 12 bases between them. The DNA of the CDR3 is TGTGCCAGCAGTTTCTACAGGGGAGGTGGGGCCAACGTCCTGACTTTC. It encodes CASSFYRGGGANVLTF.

This clonotype has only a few counts. The chain combines TRBV6-1 with TRBJ1-2, with 7 bases aligning to TRBD1. After removal of 6 bases from V and 1 base from J, the junction contained 5 bases not matched to a gene. CDR1 is MNHNS and CDR2 is SASEGT in the germline V gene. The CDR3 runs 14 residues. CDR3 bases: TGTGCCAGCAGCTCGGGACAGTTTAACTATGGCTACACCTTC. Amino acids: CASSSGQFNYGYTF.

This clonotype was counted only a few times. V is TRBV6-2 or TRBV6-3 and J is TRBJ2-1; 9 nucleotides align to TRBD1. CDR1 MNHEY and CDR2 SVGEGT come from the germline V gene. The J segment lost 7 bases and the V segment lost 5 bases, leaving 27 bases of the junction unmatched. The CDR3 sequence is 21 residues long. The CDR3 reads CASSPRRQGVDVRLAKNEQFF. The DNA of the CDR3 is TGTGCCAGCAGTCCTAGACGACAGGGGGTTGATGTACGACTAGCTAAAAATGAGCAGTTCTTC.

CDR3 residues: CASSMDNRGALLNTEAFF. As DNA, the CDR3 is TGTGCCAGTAGTATGGACAACAGGGGGGCCCTGCTGAACACTGAAGCTTTCTTT. V and J are TRBV19 and TRBJ1-1; the match to TRBD1 covers 8 bases. Germline V gene sequence: CDR1 LNHDA, CDR2 SQIVND (reference sequence). After removal of 3 bases from V and 0 bases from J, the junction contained 12 bases not matched to a gene. This CDR3 contains 18 residues.

The genes are TRBV11-3 and TRBJ1-1, with TRBD1 identical over 8 bases. V gave up 5 bases and J gave up 6 bases; unmatched junction bases: 5. CDR3 length: 13 amino acids. In germline, CDR1 is SGHNT, CDR2 YENEEA. The CDR3 sequence: CASSDRGGPEAFF. CDR3 nucleotides: TGTGCCAGCAGCGACAGGGGAGGCCCTGAAGCTTTCTTT.

The chain couples TRBV9 to TRBJ2-7, with a tentative D call TRBD1 (6 bases). The CDR3 is 12 amino acids. Germline V gene sequence: CDR1 SGDLS, CDR2 YYNGEE. The V gene lost 3 bases and the J gene lost 6 bases, with 10 bases spanning the gap. CDR3 DNA sequence: TGTGCCAGCAGCGGGACAGAAGTCGAGCAGTACTTC. It translates to CASSGTEVEQYF.

The sample holds many counts of this clonotype. The V gene is TRBV29-1, the J gene TRBJ2-7, with 7 nucleotides matching TRBD2. This CDR3 comprises 12 residues. CDR1 and CDR2 (germline): SQVTM, ANQGSEA. J was trimmed by 5 bases and V by 5 bases; bases with no gene match: 6. CDR3 bases: TGCAGCGTTAACCCAGGGACTAACGAGCAGTACTTC. It encodes CSVNPGTNEQYF.

Comments on this clonotype: Compared with germline, one end of the junction differs, possibly owing to a read error. The chain combines TRBV20-1 with TRBJ2-1; 9 bases are a match to TRBD2. The CDR3 spans 17 residues. CDR1 and CDR2 (germline): DFQATT, SNEGSKA (reference sequence). Here the CDR3 reads CCARVRASGASYNEQFF. DNA of the CDR3: TGCTGTGCTAGAGTCCGGGCTAGCGGGGCCTCCTACAATGAGCAGTTCTTC.

The chain has TRBV12-3 or TRBV12-4 and TRBJ2-7; TRBD1 might be the D (5 bases). The CDR3 contains 12 residues. The V and J ends lost 2 bases and 9 bases respectively, with 11 bases between them. As DNA, the CDR3 is TGTGCCAGCAGTTTAAGGCAGGGCGCGCAGTACTTC. It yields the protein CASSLRQGAQYF.

This sequence joins TRBV13 and TRBJ1-2; the match to TRBD1 covers 8 bases. Germline values: CDR1 PRHDT, CDR2 FYEKMQ (reference sequence). This CDR3 region has 15 residues. J gave up 3 bases and V 3 bases, and 6 bases lay outside the gene matches. This CDR3 is CASSFRDRQDYGYTF. For the CDR3, the DNA is TGTGCCAGCAGCTTCCGGGACAGGCAGGACTATGGCTACACCTTC.

This clonotype was counted at least ten times. J is TRBJ2-7 and V is TRBV9; 7 bases agree with TRBD2. The length of the CDR3 is 14 residues. Germline CDR1 and CDR2: SGDLS and YYNGEE. V shed 0 bases and J 2 bases; nucleotides not matched to a gene: 2. CDR3 nucleotides: TGTGCCAGCAGCGTAGCGGGAGGTACCTACGAGCAGTACTTC. It encodes CASSVAGGTYEQYF.

CDR3 DNA: TGTGCCAGCAATCATATTCTGGACAGCGGCGGGGAGCAGTACTTC. The encoded protein is CASNHILDSGGEQYF. The chain is built from TRBV27 and TRBJ2-7; perhaps TRBD1 as D (6 bases). Per the germline V gene, CDR1 is MNHEY and CDR2 is SMNVEV (reference sequence). Trimming shortened V by 7 bases and J by 7 bases, and 23 bases separated the two germline ends. This CDR3 spans 15 amino acids.

V gene TRBV9 combines with J gene TRBJ2-7; TRBD2 aligns across 7 bases. In germline, CDR1 is SGDLS, CDR2 YYNGEE. The CDR3 consists of 12 residues. The V gene end was trimmed by 6 bases and the J gene end by 5 bases; junction bases not matched to a gene: 5. CDR3 DNA sequence: TGTGCCAGCACAAGCGGGAACGACGAGCAGTACTTC. This encodes CASTSGNDEQYF.

The chain has TRBV20-1 and TRBJ1-2; tentative D call: TRBD1 (5 bases). Trimming stripped 0 bases from V and 7 bases from J, with 15 bases between. The CDR3 loop spans 14 amino acids. CDR1 and CDR2 from the germline V gene are DFQATT and SNEGSKA (reference sequence). In DNA form, the CDR3 reads TGCAGTGCTAGAGACGTCTTGGGGGTTGGTGGCTACACCTTC. This codes for CSARDVLGVGGYTF.

This clonotype was observed a handful of times. This chain links TRBV3-1 with TRBJ2-5; 7 bases match TRBD2. The CDR3 has 14 amino acids. The V gene's germline CDR1 is LGHDT and CDR2 YNNKEL (reference sequence). The V segment lost 4 bases and the J segment 1 base; nucleotides outside the gene matches: 3. CDR3 sequence (DNA): TGTGCCAGCAGCCGCGGACTAGTCCAAGAGACCCAGTACTTC. Translated, it gives CASSRGLVQETQYF.

This clonotype occurred many times. The gene calls are TRBV19 and TRBJ1-5; tentative D call: TRBD1 (6 bases). Germline CDR1 reads LNHDA; CDR2 reads SQIVND (reference sequence). The CDR3 consists of 12 residues. V was pared by 9 bases and J by 6 bases, with 12 bases between. In DNA form, the CDR3 reads TGTGCCAGCAGCATAGGGGGTCAGCCCCAGCATTTT. Translation gives CASSIGGQPQHF. Using reference TRBV19 and TRBJ1-5 for the parts outside the CDR3, the full variable domain is DGGITQSPKYLFRKEGQNVTLSCEQNLNHDAMYWYRQDPGQGLRLIYYSQIVNDFQKGDIAEGYSVSREKKESFPLTVTSAQKNPTAFYLCASSIGGQPQHFGDGTRLSIL.

This clonotype appeared a few times. V and J are TRBV9 and TRBJ1-2; D may be TRBD1 (5 bases). Germline V gives CDR1 SGDLS, CDR2 YYNGEE. CDR3 length: 16 amino acids. V was cut by 4 bases and J by 1 base, with 17 bases left in between. CDR3 DNA sequence: TGTGCCAGCAGCTACCGTTCTGGGGGAGGTAACTATGGCTACACCTTC. The encoded protein is CASSYRSGGGNYGYTF.

This clonotype was counted between two and nine times. V usage is TRBV18 and J usage is TRBJ2-7; 7 bases agree with TRBD1. This CDR3 comprises 14 residues. Germline V gene sequence: CDR1 KGHSH, CDR2 LQKENI. V lost 3 bases to trimming and J lost 5 bases; unmatched junction nucleotides: 7. CDR3 sequence (DNA): TGTGCCAGCTCACCTACGACAGGGAGCCACGAGCAGTACTTC. Its protein is CASSPTTGSHEQYF. The full variable domain, in which reference TRBV18 and TRBJ2-7 provide the parts outside the CDR3, is NAGVMQNPRHLVRRRGQEARLRCSPMKGHSHVYWYRQLPEEGLKFMVYLQKENIIDESGMPKERFSAEFPKEGPSILRIQQVVRGDSAAYFCASSPTTGSHEQYFGPGTRLTVT.

This clonotype has only a few counts. V and J are TRBV20-1 and TRBJ1-4, with 7 bases matching TRBD1. This CDR3 has 16 residues. Trimming cost V 0 bases and J 6 bases; bases outside gene matches: 10. Germline V CDR1 and CDR2: DFQATT, SNEGSKA (reference sequence). The CDR3 DNA sequence: TGCAGTGCTAGAGAGACCCTCAGGGGGTGGGATGAAAAACTGTTTTTT. Translating it yields CSARETLRGWDEKLFF.

This rearrangement joins TRBV20-1 to TRBJ2-7; TRBD1 aligns across 10 bases. CDR1 and CDR2 (germline): DFQATT, SNEGSKA (reference sequence). The ends lost 5 bases at V and 6 bases at J; junction bases unmatched: 7. This CDR3 contains 13 residues. CDR3 nucleotides: TGCAGTGCTCCCGGGACAGGGGCCTGCGAGCAGTACTTC. Its translation: CSAPGTGACEQYF.

This clonotype was seen many times. The gene calls are TRBV20-1 and TRBJ1-2; D perhaps matches TRBD1 (5 bases). Germline CDR1 and CDR2: DFQATT and SNEGSKA (reference sequence). Trimming removed 0 bases at V and 3 bases at J, with 20 bases between. The CDR3 is 17 amino acids. The CDR3 loop reads CSARDLADSTNYYGYTF. CDR3 DNA sequence: TGCAGTGCTAGAGATCTCGCCGACAGCACCAACTACTATGGCTACACCTTC.

This clonotype was detected a few times. This chain links TRBV11-2 with TRBJ1-2, with TRBD1 matching 7 bases. Germline CDR1 SGHAT, CDR2 FQNNGV. The V segment lost 0 bases and the J segment 12 bases; nucleotides outside the gene matches: 16. This CDR3 has 16 amino acids. The CDR3 here is CASSLDFRRTGVVHTF. CDR3 DNA: TGTGCCAGCAGCTTAGATTTTCGAAGGACAGGCGTAGTTCACACCTTC.

In its sample, this clonotype was seen many times. The chain combines TRBV11-2 with TRBJ2-2; D perhaps matches TRBD2 (6 bases). V was shortened by 5 bases and J by 4 bases, with 20 bases between the two germline ends. This CDR3 has 17 residues. The germline V gene encodes CDR1 SGHAT and CDR2 FQNNGV. The CDR3 region is CASSESPLGGGTGELFF. CDR3 bases: TGTGCCAGCAGCGAATCTCCTCTGGGGGGTGGCACCGGGGAGCTGTTTTTT. Together with reference TRBV11-2 and TRBJ2-2, the CDR3 gives the full variable domain: EAGVAQSPRYKIIEKRQSVAFWCNPISGHATLYWYQQILGQGPKLLIQFQNNGVVDDSQLPKDRFSAERLKGVDSTLKIQPAKLEDSAVYLCASSESPLGGGTGELFFGEGSRLTVL.

The chain combines TRBV5-1 with TRBJ2-1; 11 positions agree with TRBD2. Per the germline V gene, CDR1 is SGHRS and CDR2 is YFSETQ. J was trimmed by 0 bases and V by 4 bases; bases with no gene match: 9. This CDR3 has 18 amino acids. The DNA of the CDR3 is TGCGCCAGCAGCACGGGAGGGCTAGCGGGGGGCTCCTACAATGAGCAGTTCTTC. Residues: CASSTGGLAGGSYNEQFF.

This clonotype was detected only a few times. This chain uses TRBV6-1 with TRBJ2-4; D perhaps matches TRBD1 (6 bases). CDR3 length: 14 residues. Germline CDR1 reads MNHNS; CDR2 reads SASEGT. V lost 7 bases, J lost 1 base, and 11 bases lay in between. This CDR3 reads CASKDSFAKNIQYF. The CDR3 DNA reads TGTGCCAGCAAGGACAGCTTCGCCAAAAACATTCAGTACTTC.

The gene calls are TRBV7-2 and TRBJ1-1; D is perhaps TRBD1 (5 bases). CDR1 and CDR2 from the germline V gene are SGHTA and FQGNSA. The CDR3 runs to 14 residues. V lost 5 bases, J lost 3 bases, and 13 bases lay in between. CDR3 protein: CASSPGLRYTEAFF. CDR3 coding DNA: TGTGCCAGCAGCCCGGGACTGCGGTACACTGAAGCTTTCTTT.

This clonotype was counted only a few times. The CDR3 reads CANRGQAHGELFF. In nucleotides, the CDR3 is TGTGCCAACCGCGGACAGGCCCACGGGGAGCTGTTTTTT. V and J are TRBV10-3 and TRBJ2-2, with 7 bases matching TRBD1. There are 13 residues in the CDR3. Trimming took 10 bases from V and 7 from J; bases not matched to a gene: 9. Germline CDR1 and CDR2: ENHRY and SYGVKD.

The V gene is TRBV9, the J gene TRBJ2-1; D possibly corresponds to TRBD1 (7 bases). The CDR3 length is 16 residues. V was clipped by 3 bases and J by 2 bases, with 15 bases between them. CDR1 is SGDLS, CDR2 YYNGEE, per germline. CDR3 residues: CASSARGQSPYNEQFF. For the CDR3, the DNA is TGTGCCAGCAGCGCGCGGGGACAGAGTCCCTACAATGAGCAGTTCTTC.

The chain's CDR3 is CSARELAVSYEQYF. Written as DNA, the CDR3 is TGCAGTGCTAGGGAGCTAGCGGTCTCCTACGAGCAGTACTTC. V and J are TRBV20-1 and TRBJ2-7; 7 bases match TRBD2. The CDR3 totals 14 residues. Germline CDR1 and CDR2: DFQATT and SNEGSKA (reference sequence). With 3 bases clipped from V and 0 bases from J, the junction kept 5 bases outside the gene matches.